This T cell receptor (beta chain) was recovered during a study of cytomegalovirus exposure and HLA in healthy donors. On the study more broadly: Assignment to the Caucasian-associated ancestry cluster applied to approximately 80% of the 300 to 500 genotyped donors.

As for this clone: Its antigen remains unidentified.

The PCR was carried out with 60 Vbeta primers and 13 Jbeta primers. Produced via immunoSEQ multiplex PCR; TCRdb's table is partial and in-frame only. The profile covers more than 85,000 clones, with under 85% appearing a single time and approximately 8.4% taken by the ten largest. Germline CDR1 is MDHEN and CDR2 is SYDVKM. V gave up 7 bases and J gave up 4 bases, with 20 bases separating them. This CDR3 spans 16 amino acids. Study-wide results and limits: Solely CMV serostatus was available to characterize immune exposure. A missense DCLRE1C variant was associated with V- and J-gene trimming of TCR beta chains in a later analysis, and an independent cohort replicated the association. TCR beta V segments were, for the most part, productive about 87% or about 30% of the time in an earlier analysis.

The sequence was obtained from a man in his forties in good health and CMV-seronegative. The chain links TRBV28 to TRBJ2-1; D is perhaps TRBD2 (6 bases). Sequencing was carried out using PBMCs. CDR3 sequence: CASTPFQSGLYNEQFF. CDR3 nucleotides: TGTGCCAGCACCCCGTTCCAAAGCGGGTTATACAATGAGCAGTTCTTC.